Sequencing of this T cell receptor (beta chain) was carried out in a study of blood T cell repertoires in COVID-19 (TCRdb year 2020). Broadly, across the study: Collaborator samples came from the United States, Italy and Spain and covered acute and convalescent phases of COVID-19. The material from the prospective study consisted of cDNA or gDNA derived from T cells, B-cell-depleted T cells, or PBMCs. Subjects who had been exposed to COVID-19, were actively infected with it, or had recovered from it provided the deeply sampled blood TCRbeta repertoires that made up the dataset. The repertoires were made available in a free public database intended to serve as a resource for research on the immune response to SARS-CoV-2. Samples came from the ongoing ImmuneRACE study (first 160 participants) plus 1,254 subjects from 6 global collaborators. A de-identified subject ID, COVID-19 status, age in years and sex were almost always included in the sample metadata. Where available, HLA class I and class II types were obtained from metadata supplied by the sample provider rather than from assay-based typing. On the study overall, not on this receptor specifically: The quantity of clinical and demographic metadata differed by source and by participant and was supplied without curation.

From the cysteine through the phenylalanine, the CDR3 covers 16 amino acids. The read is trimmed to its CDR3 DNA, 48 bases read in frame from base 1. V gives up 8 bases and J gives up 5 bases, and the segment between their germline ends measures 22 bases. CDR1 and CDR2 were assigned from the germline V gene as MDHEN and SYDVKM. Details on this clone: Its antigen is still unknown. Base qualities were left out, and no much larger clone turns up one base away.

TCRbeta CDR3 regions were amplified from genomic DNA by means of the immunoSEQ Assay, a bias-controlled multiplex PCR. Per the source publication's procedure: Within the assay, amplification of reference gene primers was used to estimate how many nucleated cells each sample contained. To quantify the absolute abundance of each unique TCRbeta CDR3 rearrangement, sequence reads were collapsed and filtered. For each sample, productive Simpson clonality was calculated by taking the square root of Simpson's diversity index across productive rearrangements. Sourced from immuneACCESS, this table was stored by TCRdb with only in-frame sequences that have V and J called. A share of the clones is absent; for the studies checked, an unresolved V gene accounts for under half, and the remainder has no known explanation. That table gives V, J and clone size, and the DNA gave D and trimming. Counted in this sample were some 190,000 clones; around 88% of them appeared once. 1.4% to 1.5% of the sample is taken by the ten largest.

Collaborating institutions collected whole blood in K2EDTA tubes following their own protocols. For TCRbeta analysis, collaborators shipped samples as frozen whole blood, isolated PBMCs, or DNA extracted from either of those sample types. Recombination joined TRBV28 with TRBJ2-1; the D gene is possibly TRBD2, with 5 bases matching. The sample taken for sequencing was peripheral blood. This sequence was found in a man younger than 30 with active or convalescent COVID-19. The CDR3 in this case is CASPSNLAAPNNEQFF. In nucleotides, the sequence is TGTGCCAGCCCCTCGAACCTAGCAGCACCCAACAATGAGCAGTTCTTC.